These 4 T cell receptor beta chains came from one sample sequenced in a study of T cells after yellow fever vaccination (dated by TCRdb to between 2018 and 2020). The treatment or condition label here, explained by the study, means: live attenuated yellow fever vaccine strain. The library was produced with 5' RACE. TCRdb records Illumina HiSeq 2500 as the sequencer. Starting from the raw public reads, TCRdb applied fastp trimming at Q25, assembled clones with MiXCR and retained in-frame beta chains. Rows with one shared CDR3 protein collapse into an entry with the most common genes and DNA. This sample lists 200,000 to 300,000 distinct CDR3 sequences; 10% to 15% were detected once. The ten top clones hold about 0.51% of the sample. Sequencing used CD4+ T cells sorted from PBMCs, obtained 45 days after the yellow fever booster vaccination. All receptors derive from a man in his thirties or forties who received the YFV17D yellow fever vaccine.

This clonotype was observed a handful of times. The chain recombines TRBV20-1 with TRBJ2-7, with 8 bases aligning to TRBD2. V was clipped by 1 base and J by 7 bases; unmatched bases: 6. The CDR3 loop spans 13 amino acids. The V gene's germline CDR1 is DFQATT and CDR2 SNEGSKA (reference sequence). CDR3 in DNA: TGCAGTGCTAGAGTTTCGGGGGGGAGTGAGCAGTACTTC. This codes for CSARVSGGSEQYF.

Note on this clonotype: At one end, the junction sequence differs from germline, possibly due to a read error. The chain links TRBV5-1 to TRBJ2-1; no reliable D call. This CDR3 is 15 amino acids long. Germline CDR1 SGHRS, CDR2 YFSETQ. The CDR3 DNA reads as TGCGCCAGCAGCTTAGTAGGAGAACGCTACAATAAGCAGTTCTTC. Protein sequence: CASSLVGERYNKQFF.

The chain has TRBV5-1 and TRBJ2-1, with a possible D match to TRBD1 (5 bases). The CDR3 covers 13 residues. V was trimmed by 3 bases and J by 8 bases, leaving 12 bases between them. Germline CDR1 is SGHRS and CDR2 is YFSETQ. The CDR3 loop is CASSSLQGDEQFF. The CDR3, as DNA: TGCGCCAGCAGCTCCCTCCAAGGGGATGAGCAGTTCTTC.

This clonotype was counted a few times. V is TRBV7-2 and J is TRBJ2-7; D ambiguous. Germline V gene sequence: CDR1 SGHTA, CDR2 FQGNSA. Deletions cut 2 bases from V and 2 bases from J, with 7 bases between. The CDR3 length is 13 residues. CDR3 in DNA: TGTGCCAGCAGCTTAATCAGAACCTACGAGCAGTACTTC. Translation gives CASSLIRTYEQYF.